The present T cell receptor beta chain was sequenced within a study of T cells in Graves' hyperthyroidism and ophthalmopathy. Amplified TCR beta CDR3 regions derived from RNA transcripts. During a first-round RT-PCR of the TCR CDR3, the HTBI primer set was used. TCRdb re-called the multiplex PCR reads through MiXCR, storing one row per CDR3 protein. The sample holds about 410,000 distinct CDR3 sequences, approximately 15% seen once. Study-level findings and limits: Progression to ophthalmopathy was predicted a median of 6.5 months early.

This CDR3 has 13 amino acids. Deletions cut 4 bases from V and 1 base from J, with 10 bases between. Germline lookup yields CDR1 GTSNPN and CDR2 SVGIG (reference sequence). This clonotype occurred many times. The antigen is not known. The source material was blood. The clonotype was recovered from a woman aged 25-40 years with Graves' ophthalmopathy. The chain links TRBV30 to TRBJ1-1; no clear D gene. The CDR3 DNA reads TGTGCCTGGATGGAACAGACGAACACTGAAGCTTTCTTT. Translating it yields CAWMEQTNTEAFF.